These 14 T cell receptor beta chains originate from one sample sequenced in a study of cytomegalovirus exposure and HLA in healthy donors. Data came from immunoSEQ multiplex PCR; TCRdb stores just in-frame clones and leaves some out. The sample shows about 150,000 clones, about nine tenths of them seen only once. The sequenced sample consisted of PBMCs. The source of these receptors is a man younger than 35 in good health and CMV-seronegative.

This clone was found a few times. This rearrangement joins TRBV7-8 to TRBJ2-7; a possible D gene is TRBD2 (6 bases). CDR1 is SGHVS and CDR2 is FQNEAQ in the germline V gene. Trimming removed 3 bases at V and 3 bases at J, with 12 bases between. The CDR3 covers 14 residues. The CDR3 sequence: CASSFTTRFYEQYV. CDR3 in DNA: TGTGCCAGCAGCTTCACGACTAGATTCTACGAGCAGTACGTC.

The chain uses TRBV29-1 and TRBJ1-6; D not certain. Germline V gene data show CDR1 as SQVTM and CDR2 as ANQGSEA. The CDR3 has 14 amino acids. Between the trimmed V and J ends, which lost 5 bases and 6 bases, there was a span of 14 bases. CDR3 DNA: TGCAGCGTTCGCCAGTCTGATGGTAATTCACCCCTCCACTTT. This sequence encodes CSVRQSDGNSPLHF. Filled out from reference TRBV29-1 and TRBJ1-6, the complete variable domain reads SAVISQKPSRDICQRGTSLTIQCQVDSQVTMMFWYRQQPGQSLTLIATANQGSEATYESGFVIDKFPISRPNLTFSTLTVSNMSPEDSSIYLCSVRQSDGNSPLHFGNGTRLTVT.

The J gene is TRBJ2-1, the V gene TRBV6-6, with D possibly TRBD1 on 5 matching bases. The CDR3 sequence is 12 residues long. The germline gives CDR1 MNHNY, CDR2 SVGAGI (reference sequence). V dropped 4 bases and J dropped 11 bases, with 12 bases sitting between them. CDR3 loop: CASSSRQPKQFF. The CDR3 DNA is TGTGCCAGCAGTTCAAGACAGCCGAAGCAGTTCTTC.

V gene TRBV29-1 combines with J gene TRBJ2-3; D is perhaps TRBD2 (6 bases). Germline assignment: CDR1 SQVTM and CDR2 ANQGSEA. The CDR3 is made up of 12 amino acids. V was clipped by 8 bases and J by 2 bases, with 11 bases between them. The CDR3 sequence is CSSWGDTDTQYF. The CDR3 DNA reads TGCAGCTCGTGGGGGGACACAGATACGCAGTATTTT.

The rearrangement links TRBV13 to TRBJ2-5, with D maybe TRBD2 (5 bases). V lost 4 bases to trimming and J lost 5 bases, with 11 bases between them. This CDR3 has 13 amino acids. Germline V gene lookup returns CDR1 PRHDT and CDR2 FYEKMQ (reference sequence). As DNA, the CDR3 is TGTGCCAGCAGCTACGAGGGAGAGGAGACCCAGTACTTC. Its translation: CASSYEGEETQYF.

This chain uses TRBV7-9 with TRBJ1-5; 10 bases agree with TRBD1. The V gene end was trimmed by 8 bases and the J gene end by 1 base; junction bases not matched to a gene: 11. The CDR3 is 17 residues long. CDR1 is SEHNR and CDR2 is FQNEAQ in the germline V gene (reference sequence). This CDR3 is CASGPGQGIGSNQPQHF. The CDR3 DNA is TGTGCCAGCGGCCCGGGACAGGGGATCGGGAGCAATCAGCCCCAGCATTTT.

The rearrangement uses TRBV27 and TRBJ1-1; TRBD1 might be the D (5 bases). The CDR3 has 14 residues. The germline V gene encodes CDR1 MNHEY and CDR2 SMNVEV (reference sequence). Trimming pared 8 bases from V and 0 bases from J, leaving 13 bases between. The CDR3 sequence is CASGRGFVNTEAFF. DNA for the CDR3: TGTGCCAGCGGACGGGGGTTTGTGAACACTGAAGCTTTCTTT.

This chain connects TRBV10-3 to TRBJ2-2, with D possibly being TRBD2 (5 bases). Trimming stripped 6 bases from V and 2 bases from J, with 13 bases between. The CDR3 has 15 residues. Germline-derived CDR1 and CDR2 are ENHRY and SYGVKD. CDR3 amino acids: CAIRGSNTNTGELFF. CDR3 bases: TGTGCCATCAGAGGGAGTAACACAAACACCGGGGAGCTGTTTTTT.

About this clone: Other DNA sequences in this sample translate to the same CDR3. The rearrangement joins TRBV9 to TRBJ2-2, with unresolved D. This CDR3 is 15 amino acids long. The germline V and J ends were trimmed by 1 base and 4 bases, with 11 bases remaining between them. Germline V gene data show CDR1 as SGDLS and CDR2 as YYNGEE. The DNA for the CDR3 is TGTGCCAGCAGCGTAACGTCAGGTGGCACCGGGGAGCTGTTTTTT. It specifies CASSVTSGGTGELFF.

This sequence joins TRBV2 and TRBJ2-7; D possibly corresponds to TRBD2 (6 bases). This CDR3 spans 14 amino acids. V lost 6 bases and J lost 7, with 19 bases in between. Germline CDR1 is SNHLY and CDR2 is FYNNEI. CDR3 residues: CASSYTGGGREQYF. CDR3 sequence (DNA): TGTGCCAGCAGCTACACCGGTGGGGGGAGGGAGCAGTACTTC.

The chain uses TRBV4-1 and TRBJ2-3, with D perhaps TRBD1 (6 bases). From germline, CDR1 is MGHRA and CDR2 YSYEKL. This CDR3 contains 18 residues. Between the trimmed V and J ends, which lost 0 bases and 4 bases, there was a span of 20 bases. The DNA for the CDR3 is TGCGCCAGCAGCCAAGAATGGGACACCCGGACGGACGCAGATACGCAGTATTTT. Translated: CASSQEWDTRTDADTQYF.

This chain uses TRBV7-3 with TRBJ1-1; TRBD1 agrees at 7 bases. V trimming: 2 bases; J trimming: 5 bases; junction bases outside the gene matches: 5. The CDR3 totals 14 residues. CDR1 SGHTA and CDR2 FQGTGA come from the germline V gene. CDR3 nucleotides: TGTGCCAGCAGCTTAGGTCCAGGGGGGACTGAAGCTTTCTTT. Translating it yields CASSLGPGGTEAFF.

The chain recombines TRBV4-1 with TRBJ1-6; 8 bases match TRBD1. This CDR3 has 17 residues. V dropped 1 base and J dropped 9; count of bases not matched to a gene: 11. Germline values: CDR1 MGHRA, CDR2 YSYEKL. In nucleotides, the CDR3 is TGCGCCAGCAGCCAAGCCCTGGACAGGGTGAGGCCTTCACCCCTCCACTTT. The encoded protein is CASSQALDRVRPSPLHF.

The chain employs TRBV6-4 and TRBJ2-7; TRBD2 aligns across 7 bases. Germline V gene sequence: CDR1 MRHNA, CDR2 SNTAGT. The J segment lost 3 bases and the V segment lost 6 bases, leaving 17 bases of the junction unmatched. This CDR3 is 17 amino acids long. The CDR3 nucleotides are TGTGCCAGCAGCCCCGGACTAGTAGCTCCCCGGTACTACGAGCAGTACGTC. Encoded protein: CASSPGLVAPRYYEQYV.